This TCR beta chain is drawn from a study of cytomegalovirus exposure and HLA in healthy donors. The CDR3 is 17 amino acids. Unmatched junction bases numbered 3, after V lost 3 bases and J lost 0 bases. Germline V gives CDR1 MNHEY, CDR2 SMNVEV (reference sequence). Primers for the PCR totalled 60 Vbeta and 13 Jbeta. Clones were sequenced by immunoSEQ multiplex PCR, and TCRdb holds only the in-frame ones, with some missing. The sample lists 150,000 to 200,000 clones; around 80% were seen once. The TCR was taken from a man aged 35 to 55 in good health and CMV-seronegative. Sequenced sample: PBMCs. This sequence joins TRBV27 and TRBJ1-6; TRBD1 aligns across 9 bases. This CDR3 reads CASSFGTGSSYNSPLHF. CDR3 coding DNA: TGTGCCAGCAGTTTCGGGACAGGGAGCTCCTATAATTCACCCCTCCACTTT.